This entry lists 29 T cell receptor beta chains sequenced from one sample in a study of blood T cell repertoires in COVID-19. The assay was immunoSEQ multiplex PCR, and TCRdb's table has in-frame clones only and misses some. The table lists some 320,000 clones, about nine tenths of them singletons. Sequenced material: peripheral blood. These receptors originate from a woman aged 25 to 39 with COVID-19, enrolled during active disease.

The chain couples TRBV6-5 to TRBJ2-4; D unresolved. V was clipped by 0 bases and J by 1 base, with 10 bases between them. Germline V CDR1 and CDR2: MNHEY, SVGAGI. The CDR3 loop spans 16 amino acids. The CDR3, as DNA: TGTGCCAGCAGTTACTCAGCAGGATCGGCCAAAAACATTCAGTACTTC. It translates to CASSYSAGSAKNIQYF.

The rearrangement joins TRBV3-1 (or the pseudogene TRBV3-2) to TRBJ1-4; D might be TRBD1 (6 bases). The CDR3 contains 15 residues. V lost 4 bases and J lost 8, with 17 bases in between. Germline CDR1 reads LGHDT; CDR2 reads YNNKEL (reference sequence). CDR3 residues: CASSRRGGAEEKLFF. CDR3 DNA: TGTGCCAGCAGCCGCCGCGGGGGGGCCGAGGAAAAACTGTTTTTT.

V is TRBV27 and J is TRBJ1-1; 8 bases are shared with TRBD1. CDR1 is MNHEY, CDR2 SMNVEV, per germline (reference sequence). J lost 4 bases, V lost 4 bases, and 2 bases had no gene match. There are 13 residues in the CDR3. The CDR3 DNA follows: TGTGCCAGCAGTTGGACAGGGCGCACTGAAGCTTTCTTT. Translated: CASSWTGRTEAFF.

The chain joins TRBV27 to TRBJ1-5; 10 nucleotides match TRBD1. Germline V gene data show CDR1 as MNHEY and CDR2 as SMNVEV (reference sequence). V lost 5 bases, J lost 2 bases, and 6 bases stayed unmatched. This CDR3 has 16 residues. CDR3: CASSRQGAQGNQPQHF. DNA of the CDR3: TGTGCCAGCAGTCGACAGGGGGCGCAGGGCAATCAGCCCCAGCATTTT.

This clone was seen once. The rearrangement links TRBV3-1 (or the pseudogene TRBV3-2) to TRBJ2-5; 7 bases fit TRBD2. V lost 5 bases to trimming and J lost 4 bases; unmatched junction nucleotides: 10. Germline lookup yields CDR1 LGHDT and CDR2 YNNKEL (reference sequence). CDR3 size: 15 residues. CDR3 loop: CASSVRGVGRETQYF. As DNA, the CDR3 is TGTGCCAGCAGCGTACGGGGGGTAGGTCGAGAGACCCAGTACTTC.

V is TRBV14 and J is TRBJ1-5; no definite D call. CDR1 is SGHDN and CDR2 is FVKESK in the germline V gene. V was trimmed by 4 bases and J by 6 bases, leaving 16 bases between them. The CDR3 has 15 amino acids. The CDR3: CASSPRTDSSQPQHF. The CDR3 DNA follows: TGTGCCAGCAGCCCCCGAACGGACTCCAGTCAGCCCCAGCATTTT. The complete variable domain, with remaining parts taken from reference TRBV14 and TRBJ1-5, reads EAGVTQFPSHSVIEKGQTVTLRCDPISGHDNLYWYRRVMGKEIKFLLHFVKESKQDESGMPNNRFLAERTGGTYSTLKVQPAELEDSGVYFCASSPRTDSSQPQHFGDGTRLSIL.

CDR3 sequence: CACGPMSTDTQYF. Here the CDR3 DNA reads TGTGCCTGCGGACCTATGAGCACAGATACGCAGTATTTT. This chain connects TRBV30 to TRBJ2-3, with no clear D. There are 13 residues in the CDR3. Trimming stripped 6 bases from V and 0 bases from J, with 10 bases between. CDR1 is GTSNPN and CDR2 is SVGIG in the germline V gene (reference sequence).

This clone was detected a few times. This chain links TRBV28 with TRBJ1-1; D is possibly TRBD1 (6 bases). CDR1 MDHEN and CDR2 SYDVKM come from the germline V gene. This CDR3 has 14 amino acids. V shed 7 bases and J shed 4 bases, with 16 bases lying between them. The CDR3 loop reads CASTYRGSRTEAFF. CDR3 DNA: TGTGCCAGCACCTATAGGGGGTCGCGCACTGAAGCTTTCTTT.

The gene calls are TRBV14 and TRBJ2-1, with D perhaps TRBD2 (6 bases). The CDR3 loop spans 14 amino acids. Germline CDR1 and CDR2: SGHDN and FVKESK. Trimming removed 4 bases at V and 7 bases at J, with 14 bases between. CDR3 amino acids: CASSPTGTLNEQFF. CDR3 in DNA: TGTGCCAGCAGCCCAACCGGGACTCTAAATGAGCAGTTCTTC.

This chain connects TRBV28 to TRBJ2-7, with 8 nucleotides matching TRBD1. This CDR3 is built from 14 residues. The germline gives CDR1 MDHEN, CDR2 SYDVKM. V lost 5 bases to trimming and J lost 5 bases; unmatched junction nucleotides: 8. The chain's CDR3 is CASSPPTGVHEQYF. CDR3 nucleotides: TGTGCCAGCAGTCCCCCGACAGGGGTCCACGAGCAGTACTTC.

The chain carries TRBV28 and TRBJ2-3; weak D call: TRBD2 (7 bases). The germline V gene encodes CDR1 MDHEN and CDR2 SYDVKM. V was clipped by 6 bases and J by 2 bases, with 15 bases between them. The CDR3 has 15 amino acids. Written as DNA, the CDR3 is TGTGCCAGCAGATACCGGGGGGCCATCACAGATACGCAGTATTTT. This translates into CASRYRGAITDTQYF.

The chain couples TRBV27 to TRBJ1-1; TRBD1 aligns across 9 bases. CDR3 length: 14 amino acids. The ends lost 5 bases at V and 5 bases at J; junction bases unmatched: 6. Germline-derived CDR1 and CDR2 are MNHEY and SMNVEV (reference sequence). The CDR3 coding sequence is TGTGCCAGCAGTGGCCGGGACAGGGTGACTGAAGCTTTCTTT. It specifies CASSGRDRVTEAFF.

The CDR3 reads CASSLSRGNYEQYF. In nucleotides, the CDR3 is TGCGCCAGCAGCTTGTCAAGGGGAAACTACGAGCAGTACTTC. This chain uses TRBV5-1 with TRBJ2-7; a possible D gene is TRBD1 (5 bases). Trimming shortened V by 1 base and J by 3 bases, and 11 bases separated the two germline ends. Germline CDR1 is SGHRS and CDR2 is YFSETQ. There are 14 residues in the CDR3.

This clone was picked up one time. The chain is built from TRBV7-2 and TRBJ2-3, with a tentative D call TRBD1 (5 bases). Germline V lookup: CDR1 SGHTA, CDR2 FQGNSA. The CDR3 spans 15 residues. Trimming pared 5 bases from V and 5 bases from J, leaving 17 bases between. The CDR3 bases are TGTGCCAGCAGCCGTTTCCCGATCAGGGAAGATACGCAGTATTTT. Translated: CASSRFPIREDTQYF.

The chain joins TRBV30 to TRBJ2-1; 7 nucleotides align to TRBD1. The CDR3 is 15 residues long. V lost 5 bases and J lost 5; bases outside the gene matches: 12. CDR1 GTSNPN and CDR2 SVGIG come from the germline V gene (reference sequence). CDR3 residues: CAWDDLGTADNEQFF. DNA of the CDR3: TGTGCCTGGGATGATCTGGGGACAGCAGACAATGAGCAGTTCTTC. Variable domain in full (rest from reference TRBV30 and TRBJ2-1): SQTIHQWPATLVQPVGSPLSLECTVEGTSNPNLYWYRQAAGRGLQLLFYSVGIGQISSEVPQNLSASRPQDRQFILSSKKLLLSDSGFYLCAWDDLGTADNEQFFGPGTRLTVL.

The chain has TRBV18 and TRBJ2-7; TRBD2 aligns across 11 bases. The CDR3 is 15 residues long. Germline V gene lookup returns CDR1 KGHSH and CDR2 LQKENI. Trimming cost V 5 bases and J 2 bases; bases outside gene matches: 5. CDR3 in DNA: TGTGCCAGCTCAGCCCTAGCGGGGGGACCCTACGAGCAGTACTTC. Amino acid sequence: CASSALAGGPYEQYF.

This clone came up a few times. The V call is TRBV28, the J call TRBJ1-1, with a possible D match to TRBD1 (6 bases). This CDR3 has 14 residues. From germline, CDR1 is MDHEN and CDR2 SYDVKM. Trimming shortened V by 6 bases and J by 3 bases, and 14 bases separated the two germline ends. CDR3 loop: CASSFTQGYTEAFF. Written as DNA, the CDR3 is TGTGCCAGCAGCTTTACACAGGGATACACTGAAGCTTTCTTT.

A single count supports this clone. This chain connects TRBV10-2 to TRBJ2-7, with 8 nucleotides matching TRBD2. J lost 0 bases, V lost 6 bases, and 7 bases had no gene match. Germline V gives CDR1 WSHSY, CDR2 SAAADI. The CDR3 contains 15 residues. The CDR3 nucleotides are TGCGCCAGCAGCCCGGGGACTAGAACCTCCTACGAGCAGTACTTC. Protein: CASSPGTRTSYEQYF.

The J gene is TRBJ2-3, the V gene TRBV3-1 (or the pseudogene TRBV3-2); 8 nucleotides align to TRBD2. The germline V gene encodes CDR1 LGHDT and CDR2 YNNKEL (reference sequence). The CDR3 totals 18 residues. Trimming removed 4 bases from V and 4 bases from J; junction bases left unmatched: 16. The CDR3 loop is CASSPRAKRGLGADTQYF. The CDR3 bases are TGTGCCAGCAGCCCCCGGGCGAAGCGGGGGTTAGGGGCAGATACGCAGTATTTT.

The chain couples TRBV4-1 to TRBJ2-7; 10 bases match TRBD1. The junction had 9 bases not matched to a gene; V was cut back by 6 bases and J by 4 bases. The length of the CDR3 is 15 residues. Germline V gives CDR1 MGHRA, CDR2 YSYEKL. CDR3 protein: CASSFRQGAPYEQYF. The CDR3 DNA is TGCGCCAGCAGTTTCCGACAGGGGGCGCCTTACGAGCAGTACTTC.

CDR3 coding DNA: TGCGCCAGCCGGGAGGAGGGGCCCCTCCACTTT. It yields the protein CASREEGPLHF. The chain couples TRBV5-1 to TRBJ1-6, with D possibly being TRBD1 (5 bases). Trimming shortened V by 7 bases and J by 13 bases, and 12 bases separated the two germline ends. CDR1 SGHRS and CDR2 YFSETQ come from the germline V gene. This CDR3 spans 11 amino acids. Full variable domain (outside the CDR3, taken from reference TRBV5-1 and TRBJ1-6): KAGVTQTPRYLIKTRGQQVTLSCSPISGHRSVSWYQQTPGQGLQFLFEYFSETQRNKGNFPGRFSGRQFSNSRSEMNVSTLELGDSALYLCASREEGPLHFGNGTRLTVT.

The chain is built from TRBV2 and TRBJ1-4; TRBD1 aligns across 10 bases. The germline V gene encodes CDR1 SNHLY and CDR2 FYNNEI. The CDR3 has 19 residues. V lost 6 bases and J lost 1; bases outside the gene matches: 14. This chain's CDR3 is CASRAHRDRGKLTNEKLFF. The DNA for the CDR3 is TGTGCCAGCAGGGCGCATCGGGACAGGGGAAAGTTAACTAATGAAAAACTGTTTTTT.

V and J are TRBV3-1 (or the pseudogene TRBV3-2) and TRBJ2-1, with D perhaps TRBD2 (7 bases). Trimming stripped 4 bases from V and 0 bases from J, with 19 bases between. The germline gives CDR1 LGHDT, CDR2 YNNKEL (reference sequence). This CDR3 has 18 amino acids. CDR3: CASSPKSRGPSSYNEQFF. CDR3 DNA sequence: TGTGCCAGCAGCCCGAAATCGCGGGGGCCAAGCTCCTACAATGAGCAGTTCTTC.

This clone occurred once. This sequence joins TRBV2 and TRBJ2-1; 9 nucleotides agree with TRBD2. This CDR3 has 16 residues. Germline V lookup: CDR1 SNHLY, CDR2 FYNNEI. With 6 bases clipped from V and 9 bases from J, the junction kept 15 bases outside the gene matches. This CDR3 reads CASRKNTGLAAGEQFF. The CDR3 DNA reads TGTGCCAGCAGAAAGAATACGGGACTAGCCGCCGGTGAGCAGTTCTTC.

This sequence joins TRBV5-1 and TRBJ2-5; 9 bases map to TRBD2. The germline V gene encodes CDR1 SGHRS and CDR2 YFSETQ. Trimming at V came to 4 bases and at J to 1 base, leaving 5 bases not matched to a gene. This CDR3 spans 15 amino acids. CDR3: CASSVAGVSQETQYF. The CDR3 DNA reads as TGCGCCAGCAGCGTAGCGGGGGTCTCCCAAGAGACCCAGTACTTC.

The chain recombines TRBV5-1 with TRBJ2-1, with TRBD2 identical over 11 bases. Germline V gene data show CDR1 as SGHRS and CDR2 as YFSETQ. J was trimmed by 7 bases and V by 3 bases; bases with no gene match: 9. The CDR3 is made up of 16 amino acids. CDR3 loop: CASSYIAGGPGNEQFF. The DNA of the CDR3 is TGCGCCAGCAGCTATATAGCGGGGGGGCCTGGGAATGAGCAGTTCTTC.

V and J are TRBV19 and TRBJ1-5, with 7 nucleotides matching TRBD1. The CDR3 runs 16 residues. Germline loops: CDR1 LNHDA, CDR2 SQIVND (reference sequence). With 3 bases clipped from V and 0 bases from J, the junction kept 5 bases outside the gene matches. CDR3 amino acids: CASSIVGGLSNQPQHF. CDR3 bases: TGTGCCAGTAGTATTGTAGGGGGCCTTAGCAATCAGCCCCAGCATTTT. The full variable domain, with the rest looked up from reference TRBV19 and TRBJ1-5, is DGGITQSPKYLFRKEGQNVTLSCEQNLNHDAMYWYRQDPGQGLRLIYYSQIVNDFQKGDIAEGYSVSREKKESFPLTVTSAQKNPTAFYLCASSIVGGLSNQPQHFGDGTRLSIL.

The chain links TRBV4-1 to TRBJ2-2; D might be TRBD2 (6 bases). V was clipped by 5 bases and J by 7 bases, with 20 bases between them. The CDR3 has 16 residues. Germline CDR1 is MGHRA and CDR2 is YSYEKL. The DNA of the CDR3 is TGCGCCAGCAGCTCGCAGACTAGAGTAGGTGGCGGGGAGCTGTTTTTT. Amino acid sequence: CASSSQTRVGGGELFF.

This chain links TRBV24-1 with TRBJ2-4; the match to TRBD1 covers 10 bases. CDR1 is KGHDR and CDR2 is SFDVKD in the germline V gene. After removal of 7 bases from V and 9 bases from J, the junction contained 5 bases not matched to a gene. This CDR3 spans 13 amino acids. The DNA for the CDR3 is TGTGCCACCAGGTCCGGACAGGGGGGCATTCAGTACTTC. This encodes CATRSGQGGIQYF.